The text below deals with one T cell receptor beta chain. Its target antigen remains unknown. No much larger clonotype is one base removed from it; base qualities were not supplied. The CDR3 regions of human TCRbeta chains were analyzed by immunosequencing. Regarding the original processing steps: TCRs in the repertoires were matched against a reference library of SARS-CoV-2-specific TCRs that had been generated with the MIRA antigen-specificity platform. Breadth was defined as the fraction of unique TCRs that were SARS-CoV-2-associated. Depth was defined as the fraction of total T cells that were SARS-CoV-2-associated. Using the MIRA data, each spike-specific TCR was assigned both to the spike region to which the TCR was reactive and to a CD4 or CD8 class. Log10-transformed breadth and depth values were compared by one-way ANOVA with Sidak's multiple comparisons tests. TCRdb holds this immuneACCESS table with in-frame rearrangements only. Some clones are missing; in checked studies, unresolved V genes explain under half, and the rest has no known cause. V and J calls and clone size are as listed in that table; D and trimming were resolved from the DNA. The sample contains 150,000 to 200,000 clones, 85% to 95% of them found a single time. Over 0.7% of the sample is in the top ten clones.

Cut back by 3 bases and 8 bases, the V and J ends lie 7 bases apart. The CDR3 runs 11 amino acids, cysteine and phenylalanine included. Only CDR3 DNA remains: 33 bases, in frame from the first base. In the germline V gene, CDR1 corresponds to MNHNS and CDR2 to SASEGT. This entry comes from a study of T cell responses to AZD1222 COVID-19 vaccine (dated by TCRdb to 2020 to 2023). Study-level background: Because spike-specific TCR depth and breadth did not differ between the two schedules, AZD1222 recipients who got a second dose at roughly 4 weeks were pooled with those who got a second dose at roughly 12 weeks. TCR sequencing covered more than 230 trial participants: nearly 210 given two doses of AZD1222 and 26 given two doses of MenACWY control vaccine. Trial participants were enrolled into age subgroups of 18-55, 56-69 and 70-plus years, which contained 148, 28 and 57 TCR-sequenced participants, respectively. Broad study findings and their caveats: Because no day 14 peak-response samples were available, the repertoires could be characterized only after the peak T cell response. In the small 56-69-year group, the increase in depth fell short of significance, most likely because of low power. Conclusions about previously exposed vaccinees were limited because only five to seven AZD1222 recipients were SARS-CoV-2 seropositive at baseline. Participants were mostly white British, with more females than males. The authors suggested clonal diversity may have been underestimated. Vaccine-associated CD4 TCRs spanned the whole spike protein, with dominant responses in regions 160-218 and 743-854. Reportedly, close to half of the unique spike-specific TCRs recognized epitopes lying outside the regions that are mutated in the B.1.351 and B.1.1.7 variants. Spike-specific TCR breadth and depth rose significantly after two AZD1222 doses compared with day 0 and with MenACWY recipients.

The label giving this sample's time point can be read as: baseline before first vaccination. Samples from vaccinated people were obtained from the UK trials COV001 and COV002, which included a single-blind randomized controlled phase 2/3 trial of AZD1222 (ChAdOx1 nCoV-19) in healthy adults. For TCRbeta chain sequencing, PBMC samples from trial participants were taken at day 0 and at day 28 after the second dose. This sequence was found in an adult in good health. The sequences come from peripheral blood, collected on day 0 of AZD1222 vaccination. The chain employs TRBV6-1 and TRBJ1-2; the D gene lacks a confident call. The encoded CDR3 is CASSERGGYTF. The bases are TGTGCCAGCAGTGAGAGAGGAGGCTACACCTTC.